The 7 T cell receptor beta chains below were found in one sample sequenced in a study of blood T cell repertoires in COVID-19. The data were produced by immunoSEQ multiplex PCR, yet TCRdb's version contains in-frame clones alone and is incomplete. Found here are roughly 440,000 clones, about nine tenths of them singletons; the top ten hold 10% to 15%. The sample comprised peripheral blood. Receptors were obtained from a woman between 50 and 59 years old with COVID-19, enrolled during active disease.

This clone has only one observation. V usage is TRBV2 and J usage is TRBJ2-3; D not certain. Trimming shortened V by 10 bases and J by 8 bases, and 16 bases separated the two germline ends. Germline V gene lookup returns CDR1 SNHLY and CDR2 FYNNEI. This CDR3 spans 12 amino acids. CDR3 DNA: TGTGCCATCTTTTTGACCGAGCGTACGCAGTATTTT. Translation: CAIFLTERTQYF.

This CDR3 is CASSAGTNGAQHF. The CDR3 nucleotides are TGTGCCAGCAGCGCCGGGACAAACGGAGCCCAGCATTTT. The genes are TRBV7-2 and TRBJ1-5; possibly TRBD1 for D (6 bases). This CDR3 comprises 13 residues. Per germline, CDR1 SGHTA and CDR2 FQGNSA. Trimming pared 5 bases from V and 11 bases from J, leaving 16 bases between.

This rearrangement joins TRBV5-4 to TRBJ2-3, with D possibly matching TRBD1 (6 bases). Trimming took off 3 bases at V and 4 bases at J, with 15 bases between the two ends. This CDR3 contains 15 residues. Germline values: CDR1 SGHNT, CDR2 YYREEE (reference sequence). This CDR3 is CASSSAQGFADTQYF. CDR3 nucleotide sequence: TGTGCCAGCAGCTCTGCCCAGGGGTTCGCAGATACGCAGTATTTT.

This clone appeared a single time. The chain has TRBV11-2 and TRBJ1-4; a possible D gene is TRBD1 (5 bases). Germline V gene sequence: CDR1 SGHAT, CDR2 FQNNGV. The CDR3 runs to 15 residues. Trimming removed 5 bases from V and 8 bases from J, with 18 bases in between. CDR3 residues: CASSPPVGVNEKLFF. In nucleotides, the CDR3 is TGTGCCAGCAGCCCCCCGGTAGGGGTAAACGAAAAACTGTTTTTT. The variable domain in full, with the rest retrieved from reference TRBV11-2 and TRBJ1-4, is EAGVAQSPRYKIIEKRQSVAFWCNPISGHATLYWYQQILGQGPKLLIQFQNNGVVDDSQLPKDRFSAERLKGVDSTLKIQPAKLEDSAVYLCASSPPVGVNEKLFFGSGTQLSVL.

This clone came up a few times. V usage is TRBV6-5 and J usage is TRBJ1-5, with 8 bases that match TRBD1. V shed 8 bases, J shed 7 bases, and the junction held 13 bases outside the gene matches. Germline CDR1 MNHEY, CDR2 SVGAGI. CDR3 size: 15 residues. The CDR3: CASQGGGQGGQPQHF. CDR3 coding DNA: TGTGCCAGCCAAGGGGGAGGACAGGGAGGGCAGCCCCAGCATTTT.

This clone was seen a single time. The chain recombines TRBV10-3 with TRBJ2-2; TRBD2 is a possible D gene (6 bases). Germline V gene sequence: CDR1 ENHRY, CDR2 SYGVKD. This CDR3 comprises 15 residues. The V end lost 0 bases, the J end lost 6 bases, and 11 bases lay between the germline ends. The CDR3, as DNA: TGTGCCATCAGTGAGTCGGGGACTCGGGCCGGGGAGCTGTTTTTT. As protein: CAISESGTRAGELFF.

This sequence joins TRBV18 and TRBJ1-1; D possibly corresponds to TRBD1 (6 bases). Germline loops: CDR1 KGHSH, CDR2 LQKENI. Trimming left V 3 bases short and J 1 base short, with 12 bases between. The CDR3 loop spans 15 amino acids. The CDR3 reads CASSPPDRPNTEAFF. The CDR3 nucleotides are TGTGCCAGCTCACCCCCTGACAGGCCGAACACTGAAGCTTTCTTT.